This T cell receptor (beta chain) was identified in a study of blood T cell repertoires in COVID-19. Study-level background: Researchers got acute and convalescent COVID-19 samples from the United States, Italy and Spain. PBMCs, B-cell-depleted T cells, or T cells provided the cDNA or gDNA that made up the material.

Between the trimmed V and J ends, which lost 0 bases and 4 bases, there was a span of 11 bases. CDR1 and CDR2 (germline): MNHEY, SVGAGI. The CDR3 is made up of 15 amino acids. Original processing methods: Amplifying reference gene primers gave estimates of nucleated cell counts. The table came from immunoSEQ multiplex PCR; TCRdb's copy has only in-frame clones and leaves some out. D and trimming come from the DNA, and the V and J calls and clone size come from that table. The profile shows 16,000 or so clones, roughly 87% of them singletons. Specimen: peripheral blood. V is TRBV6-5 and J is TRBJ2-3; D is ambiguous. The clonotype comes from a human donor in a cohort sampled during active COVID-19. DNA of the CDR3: TGTGCCAGCAGTTACTCGATCCCACATCCAGATACGCAGTATTTT. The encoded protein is CASSYSIPHPDTQYF.